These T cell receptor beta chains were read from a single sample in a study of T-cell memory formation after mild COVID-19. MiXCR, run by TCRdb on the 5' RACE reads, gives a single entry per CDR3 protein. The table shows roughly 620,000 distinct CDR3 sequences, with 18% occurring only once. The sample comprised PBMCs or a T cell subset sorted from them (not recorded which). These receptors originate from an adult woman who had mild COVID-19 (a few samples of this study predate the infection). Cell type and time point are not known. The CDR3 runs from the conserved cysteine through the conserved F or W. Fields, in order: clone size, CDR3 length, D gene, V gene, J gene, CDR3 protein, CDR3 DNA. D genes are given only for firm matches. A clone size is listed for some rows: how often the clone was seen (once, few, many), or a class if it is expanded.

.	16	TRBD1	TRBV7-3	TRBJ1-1	CASSSQPTGVATEAFF	TGTGCCAGCAGCTCGCAACCGACAGGGGTAGCTACTGAAGCTTTCTTT
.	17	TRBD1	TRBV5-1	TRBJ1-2	CASSFLMPTGEMYGYTF	TGCGCCAGCAGCTTTCTAATGCCGACAGGGGAGATGTATGGCTACACCTTC
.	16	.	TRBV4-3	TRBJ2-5	CASSQKLGYGEETQYF	TGCGCCAGCAGCCAGAAGTTGGGCTATGGGGAAGAGACCCAGTACTTC
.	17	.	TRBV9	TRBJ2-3	CASSEDPLRGAEDTQYF	TGTGCCAGCAGCGAGGACCCCCTGAGGGGCGCCGAAGATACGCAGTATTTT
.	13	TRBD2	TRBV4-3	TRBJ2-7	CASSQIAGYEQYF	TGCGCCAGCAGCCAGATAGCGGGGTACGAGCAGTACTTC
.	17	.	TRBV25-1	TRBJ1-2	CASSDPQGSLANYGYTF	TGTGCCAGCAGTGACCCCCAGGGCAGCTTAGCTAACTATGGCTACACCTTC
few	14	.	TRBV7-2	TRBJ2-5	CASSLLGNQETQYF	TGTGCCAGCAGCTTACTGGGGAACCAAGAGACCCAGTACTTC
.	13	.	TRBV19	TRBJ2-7	CASSTGTYYEQYF	TGTGCCAGTAGTACCGGGACATACTACGAGCAGTACTTC
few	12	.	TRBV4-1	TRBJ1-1	CASTSLNTEAFF	TGCGCCAGCACGAGTCTGAACACTGAAGCTTTCTTT
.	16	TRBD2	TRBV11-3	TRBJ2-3	CASSPRLAENTDTQYF	TGTGCCAGCAGCCCGAGACTAGCGGAAAACACAGATACGCAGTATTTT
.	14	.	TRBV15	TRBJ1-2	CATSRDGGARGYTF	TGTGCCACCAGCAGAGATGGGGGGGCCCGCGGCTACACCTTC
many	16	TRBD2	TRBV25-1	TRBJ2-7	CASSGGSGGQTYEQYF	TGTGCCAGCTCGGGGGGGAGCGGGGGACAAACCTACGAGCAGTACTTC
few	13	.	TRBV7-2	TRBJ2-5	CASSSRQGGNQYF	TGTGCCAGCAGCTCCCGACAGGGAGGGAACCAGTACTTC
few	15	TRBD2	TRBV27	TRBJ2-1	CASRTIAGGRNEQFF	TGTGCCAGCAGAACAATAGCGGGAGGGCGGAATGAGCAGTTCTTC
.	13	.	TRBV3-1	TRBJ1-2	CASSQDSTYGYTF	TGTGCCAGCAGCCAGGACAGCACCTATGGCTACACCTTC
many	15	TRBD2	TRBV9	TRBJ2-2	CASSPRDYRTGELFF	TGTGCCAGCAGCCCCCGGGACTACCGCACCGGGGAGCTGTTTTTT
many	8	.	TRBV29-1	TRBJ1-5	CSPAAQHF	TGCAGCCCGGCGGCCCAGCATTTT
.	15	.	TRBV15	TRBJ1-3	CATSPRLRSGNTIYF	TGTGCCACCAGCCCCCGACTACGCTCTGGAAACACCATATATTTT
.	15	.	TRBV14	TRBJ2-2	CASSQELGNTGELFF	TGTGCCAGCAGCCAGGAACTAGGGAACACCGGGGAGCTGTTTTTT
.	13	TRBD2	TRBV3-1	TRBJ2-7	CASSRFSGGEQYF	TGTGCCAGCAGCCGGTTCTCGGGAGGCGAGCAGTACTTC
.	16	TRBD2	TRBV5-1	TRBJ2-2	CASSSGTSGNTGELFF	TGCGCCAGCAGCTCAGGGACTAGCGGGAACACCGGGGAGCTGTTTTTT
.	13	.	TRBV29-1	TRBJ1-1	CSVAIGQGVKAFF	TGCAGCGTTGCGATTGGGCAGGGAGTTAAAGCTTTCTTT
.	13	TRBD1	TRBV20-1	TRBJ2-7	CSARPVDRVEQYF	TGCAGTGCTAGACCGGTGGACAGGGTGGAGCAGTACTTC
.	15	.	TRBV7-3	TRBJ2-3	CASSPNGGHTDTQYF	TGTGCCAGCAGCCCAAACGGGGGGCACACAGATACGCAGTATTTT
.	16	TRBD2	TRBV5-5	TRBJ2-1	CASSLAVSGGRNEQFF	TGTGCCAGCAGCTTGGCAGTTAGCGGGGGTCGTAATGAGCAGTTCTTC
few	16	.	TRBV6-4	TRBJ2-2	CASSDSEGTNTGELFF	TGTGCCAGCAGTGACTCTGAGGGTACGAACACCGGGGAGCTGTTTTTT
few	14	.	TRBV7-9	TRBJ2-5	CASRFQGPQETQYF	TGTGCCAGCAGGTTTCAGGGGCCCCAAGAGACCCAGTACTTC
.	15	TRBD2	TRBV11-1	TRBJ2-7	CASSSIGGSVEEQYF	TGTGCCAGCAGCTCCATTGGCGGGAGCGTAGAAGAGCAGTACTTC
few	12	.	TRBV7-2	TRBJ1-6	CASSRTNSPLHF	TGTGCCAGCAGCCGGACGAATTCACCCCTCCACTTT
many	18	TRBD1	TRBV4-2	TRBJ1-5	CASSQDYQGVYSNQPQHF	TGTGCCAGCAGCCAAGACTACCAGGGGGTCTATAGCAATCAGCCCCAGCATTTT
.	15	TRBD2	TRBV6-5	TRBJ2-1	CASSPELAGGNEQFF	TGTGCCAGCAGCCCAGAACTAGCGGGGGGCAATGAGCAGTTCTTC
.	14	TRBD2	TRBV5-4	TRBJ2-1	CASSFRLASNEQFF	TGTGCCAGCAGCTTTCGACTAGCTTCCAATGAGCAGTTCTTC
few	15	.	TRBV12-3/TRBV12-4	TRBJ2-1	CASSLDTGWAGEQFF	TGTGCCAGCAGTTTAGACACAGGGTGGGCCGGTGAGCAGTTCTTC
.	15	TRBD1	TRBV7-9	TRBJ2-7	CASSKQGQGSWEQYF	TGTGCCAGCAGCAAGCAGGGACAGGGGTCATGGGAGCAGTACTTC
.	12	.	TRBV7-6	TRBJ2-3	CASSPMRDTQYF	TGTGCCAGCAGCCCAATGAGGGATACGCAGTATTTT
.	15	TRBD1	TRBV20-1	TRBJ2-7	CSASVLDRVSYEQYF	TGCAGTGCTTCCGTACTGGACAGGGTCTCCTACGAGCAGTACTTC
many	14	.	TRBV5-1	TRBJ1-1	CASSLLPRATEAFF	TGCGCCAGCAGCTTGCTCCCTCGGGCCACTGAAGCTTTCTTT
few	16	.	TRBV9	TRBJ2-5	CASSASASGTRETQYF	TGTGCCAGCAGCGCCTCCGCCTCGGGCACACGGGAGACCCAGTACTTC
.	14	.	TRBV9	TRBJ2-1	CASSASGTPDEQFF	TGTGCCAGCAGCGCATCCGGGACTCCAGATGAGCAGTTCTTC
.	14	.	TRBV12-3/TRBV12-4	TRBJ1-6	CASSLAAGDSPLHF	TGTGCCAGCAGTTTAGCGGCAGGTGATTCACCCCTCCACTTT
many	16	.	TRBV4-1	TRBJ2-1	CASSQEKGRTYNEQFF	TGCGCCAGCAGCCAAGAAAAGGGCAGAACCTACAATGAGCAGTTCTTC
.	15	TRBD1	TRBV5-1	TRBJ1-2	CASSFSSQGNYGYTF	TGCGCCAGCAGCTTCAGCTCACAGGGGAACTATGGCTACACCTTC
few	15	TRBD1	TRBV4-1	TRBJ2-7	CASSQTGGASYEQYF	TGCGCCAGCAGTCAAACAGGGGGCGCTTCCTACGAGCAGTACTTC
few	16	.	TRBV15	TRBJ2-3	CATSRDYGGRKDTQYF	TGTGCCACCAGCAGAGATTACGGGGGTCGGAAAGATACGCAGTATTTT
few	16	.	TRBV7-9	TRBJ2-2	CASSLAWGTNTGELFF	TGTGCCAGCAGCTTAGCATGGGGGACCAACACCGGGGAGCTGTTTTTT
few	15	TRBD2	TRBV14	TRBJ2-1	CASSQGILAGNEQFF	TGTGCCAGCAGCCAAGGTATTCTAGCGGGAAATGAGCAGTTCTTC
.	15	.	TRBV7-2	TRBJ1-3	CASRPVGSSGNTIYF	TGTGCCAGCAGACCCGTGGGCAGCTCTGGAAACACCATATATTTT
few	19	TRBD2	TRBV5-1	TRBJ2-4	CASSGGLAGEGLSKNIQYF	TGCGCCAGCAGCGGGGGACTAGCGGGAGAGGGTTTATCCAAAAACATTCAGTACTTC
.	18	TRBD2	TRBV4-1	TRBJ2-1	CASSQEGTGTSGANEQFF	TGCGCCAGCAGCCAAGAAGGGACCGGGACTAGCGGGGCGAATGAGCAGTTCTTC
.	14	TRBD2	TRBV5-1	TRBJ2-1	CASGQAPGGSEQFF	TGCGCCAGCGGCCAAGCCCCGGGGGGTTCCGAGCAGTTCTTC
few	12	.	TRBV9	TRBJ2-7	CASSTSSGEQYF	TGTGCCAGCAGCACGAGCTCGGGGGAGCAGTACTTC